This T cell receptor (beta chain) appears in the sequencing data of a study of blood T cell repertoires in COVID-19. Looking at the study overall: COVID-19 samples collected from the United States, Italy and Spain covered acute and convalescent phases.

Germline V CDR1 and CDR2: MDHEN, SYDVKM. The CDR3 contains 14 residues. V lost 7 bases and J 2 bases, leaving 13 bases between the germline ends. TCRdb's copy holds only in-frame clones and misses some; the assay was immunoSEQ multiplex PCR. The sample shows under 150,000 clones, approximately 90% of them seen only once. The clonotype originates from a woman in her forties or fifties with acute or convalescent COVID-19. Input material: peripheral blood. This chain joins TRBV28 and TRBJ2-3; no clear D. The CDR3 loop is CASMSVDPTDTQYF. The DNA for the CDR3 is TGTGCCAGCATGAGCGTAGACCCCACAGATACGCAGTATTTT.